This entry lists 4 T cell receptor beta chains sequenced from one sample in a study of blood T cell repertoires in COVID-19. Profiled with immunoSEQ multiplex PCR; TCRdb holds only in-frame clones, not every one. The sample includes 200,000 to 250,000 clones, about 84% of them seen just once. Sequenced input: PBMCs or T cells enriched from blood (not recorded which). These receptors were obtained from a woman in her fifties or sixties who had recovered from COVID-19.

This rearrangement joins TRBV9 to TRBJ1-1; possible D gene TRBD1, 6 bases. This CDR3 is built from 15 residues. Between the trimmed V and J ends, which lost 3 bases and 1 base, there was a span of 13 bases. Germline V CDR1 and CDR2: SGDLS, YYNGEE. CDR3 DNA: TGTGCCAGCAGCGCGGACAGACTGGGGAACACTGAAGCTTTCTTT. Translation: CASSADRLGNTEAFF.

The chain couples TRBV5-8 to TRBJ2-1; 11 bases fit TRBD2. The germline gives CDR1 SGHTS, CDR2 YDEGEE. CDR3 length equals 15 residues. V gave up 3 bases and J gave up 6 bases; unmatched junction bases: 5. The CDR3 reads CASSYRLAGRNEQFF. Here the CDR3 DNA reads TGTGCCAGCAGCTATAGACTAGCGGGGCGCAATGAGCAGTTCTTC.

CDR3 protein: CASSEGANTGELFF. The CDR3 DNA reads as TGCGCCAGCAGTGAGGGGGCGAACACCGGGGAGCTGTTTTTT. This chain connects TRBV5-1 to TRBJ2-2; weak D call: TRBD1 (6 bases). Trimming cost V 5 bases and J 0 bases, with 8 bases left between them. The CDR3 sequence is 14 residues long. Germline CDR1 reads SGHRS; CDR2 reads YFSETQ.

V and J are TRBV18 and TRBJ2-3; tentative D call: TRBD2 (5 bases). V lost 3 bases and J 0 bases, leaving 13 bases between the germline ends. Germline V gives CDR1 KGHSH, CDR2 LQKENI. The CDR3 is 16 residues long. The CDR3 is CASSPPNAGSTDTQYF. The DNA for the CDR3 is TGTGCCAGCTCACCGCCCAACGCGGGCAGCACAGATACGCAGTATTTT.